A single sample is the source of the 26 T cell receptor beta chains below, sequenced in a study of blood T cells in healthy people across ages (dated by TCRdb to between 2014 and 2017). Library preparation was by 5' RACE. Sequencing took place on an Illumina HiSeq 2500. A second roughly 6 to 11 cycle PCR used a sample-barcoded 5' primer and a J-beta primer mix. In-frame beta chains were kept once TCRdb had trimmed the public reads at Q25 with fastp and called clones with MiXCR. Rows matching on CDR3 protein sequence are summarized as one entry with the most common DNA and genes. Across this sample there are more than 750,000 distinct CDR3 sequences, with around 29% seen only once. The leading ten clones occupy roughly 10% of the sample. The data also belong to a second study, concerning T cells of mothers and their children.

Material for sequencing was blood. The receptors stem from a woman aged 40-49 years in good health.

Points on this clonotype: A much larger clone sits a single nucleotide away, making a read error possible. The chain carries TRBV7-9 and TRBJ2-4; the match to TRBD1 covers 8 bases. The CDR3 loop spans 14 amino acids. CDR1 is SEHNR and CDR2 is FQNEAQ in the germline V gene (reference sequence). The V gene end was trimmed by 0 bases and the J gene end by 15 bases; junction bases not matched to a gene: 10. The CDR3 reads CASSLAGQDYERYF. CDR3 DNA sequence: TGTGCCAGCAGCTTAGCGGGACAGGACTACGAGCGGTACTTC.

This chain joins TRBV7-6 and TRBJ1-1; D unresolved. The CDR3 has 16 residues. V was pared by 7 bases and J by 4 bases, with 22 bases between. The germline gives CDR1 SGHVS, CDR2 FNYEAQ. The CDR3 nucleotides are TGTGCCAGCACCCTCCCCCCCCCGGGGAGCGGCACTGAAGCTTTCTTT. This codes for CASTLPPPGSGTEAFF. Looking up the rest from reference TRBV7-6 and TRBJ1-1 gives the full variable domain: GAGVSQSPRYKVTKRGQDVALRCDPISGHVSLYWYRQALGQGPEFLTYFNYEAQQDKSGLPNDRFSAERPEGSISTLTIQRTEQRDSAMYRCASTLPPPGSGTEAFFGQGTRLTVV.

Remarks on this clonotype: Since a much larger clone is just one base distant, this may be a read error. V and J are TRBV7-2 and TRBJ2-7; D gene ambiguous. The CDR3 contains 15 residues. The germline V gene has CDR1 SGHTA and CDR2 FQGNSA. CDR3 in DNA: TGTGCCAGCAGCTTAGCTGGGGTCAGCTCCTGCGAGCAGTACTTC. Translated, it gives CASSLAGVSSCEQYF.

This clonotype was observed a handful of times. J is TRBJ2-1 and V is TRBV3-1; TRBD1 agrees at 7 bases. Trimming took 1 base from V and 0 from J; bases not matched to a gene: 6. The CDR3 loop spans 17 amino acids. Germline V lookup: CDR1 LGHDT, CDR2 YNNKEL (reference sequence). CDR3 in DNA: TGTGCCAGCAGCCAAGGCGGCGCAGGGGGCTCCTACAATGAGCAGTTCTTC. Its translation: CASSQGGAGGSYNEQFF.

The table lists this clonotype with many counts. The chain couples TRBV5-1 to TRBJ2-3; D tentatively reads TRBD1 or TRBD2 (5 bases each). Germline V gene lookup returns CDR1 SGHRS and CDR2 YFSETQ. Trimming shortened V by 5 bases and J by 2 bases, and 9 bases separated the two germline ends. This CDR3 is 13 amino acids long. The CDR3 DNA sequence: TGCGCCAGCAGTCGGGACGACACAGATACGCAGTATTTT. Amino acid sequence: CASSRDDTDTQYF.

This clonotype was found many times. The chain carries TRBV7-9 and TRBJ2-5; D remains ambiguous. This CDR3 has 13 amino acids. Trimming took 2 bases from V and 4 from J, leaving 8 bases between them. The V gene's germline CDR1 is SEHNR and CDR2 FQNEAQ (reference sequence). CDR3 nucleotides: TGTGCCAGCAGCTTACTCGGGCGAGAGACCCAGTACTTC. Translated, it gives CASSLLGRETQYF.

This clonotype was seen only once. The rearrangement uses TRBV4-1 and TRBJ2-2; 9 bases match TRBD1. There are 17 residues in the CDR3. V was clipped by 4 bases and J by 4 bases; unmatched bases: 10. Germline values: CDR1 MGHRA, CDR2 YSYEKL. The CDR3: CASSLKGQGSPTGELFF. For the CDR3, the DNA is TGCGCCAGCAGCCTAAAGGGACAGGGATCCCCCACCGGGGAGCTGTTTTTT.

This clonotype has ten or more counts. The chain uses TRBV11-2 and TRBJ2-1, with D tentatively TRBD1 (5 bases). CDR1 is SGHAT, CDR2 FQNNGV, per germline. This CDR3 is built from 16 residues. Deletions cut 5 bases from V and 0 bases from J, with 14 bases between. DNA of the CDR3: TGTGCCAGCAGCCTACGGGTAAGGGGCTCCTACAATGAGCAGTTCTTC. Its translation is CASSLRVRGSYNEQFF.

In nucleotides, the CDR3 is TGTGCCAGCAGCTTAGTTTCCCTCCGGGAGGCAGATACGCAGTATTTT. Protein sequence: CASSLVSLREADTQYF. The genes are TRBV11-2 and TRBJ2-3; 7 nucleotides line up with TRBD2. V shed 1 base, J shed 4 bases, and the junction held 8 bases outside the gene matches. The CDR3 is made up of 16 amino acids. Germline V lookup: CDR1 SGHAT, CDR2 FQNNGV. The variable domain in full, completed from reference TRBV11-2 and TRBJ2-3, reads EAGVAQSPRYKIIEKRQSVAFWCNPISGHATLYWYQQILGQGPKLLIQFQNNGVVDDSQLPKDRFSAERLKGVDSTLKIQPAKLEDSAVYLCASSLVSLREADTQYFGPGTRLTVL.

This clonotype was observed a few times. The chain recombines TRBV5-6 with TRBJ2-7; unclear D gene. The ends were cut back, 1 base at V and 2 bases at J, with 10 bases in the middle. The length of the CDR3 is 14 residues. Germline V gene sequence: CDR1 SGHDT, CDR2 YYEEEE. The CDR3: CASSLRPTTYEQYF. As DNA, the CDR3 is TGTGCCAGCAGCTTGCGACCCACGACCTACGAGCAGTACTTC.

V usage is TRBV7-9 and J usage is TRBJ1-5; possibly TRBD1 for D (5 bases). The CDR3 length is 10 residues. CDR1 SEHNR and CDR2 FQNEAQ come from the germline V gene (reference sequence). CDR3 sequence: CAPLGDLQHF. The CDR3 nucleotides read TGTGCTCCTCTGGGGGATCTCCAGCATTTT.

This clonotype was picked up many times. V and J are TRBV28 and TRBJ1-1; D unclear. This CDR3 is built from 14 residues. The V gene lost 10 bases and the J gene lost 4 bases, with 19 bases spanning the gap. From germline, CDR1 is MDHEN and CDR2 SYDVKM. CDR3 residues: CAIVPLGQTTEAFF. In DNA, the CDR3 is TGTGCCATCGTACCCCTCGGGCAGACCACTGAAGCTTTCTTT.

The V call is TRBV30, the J call TRBJ1-1, with a tentative D call TRBD1 (5 bases). CDR1 is GTSNPN, CDR2 SVGIG, per germline (reference sequence). CDR3 length: 12 residues. Trimming shortened V by 5 bases and J by 5 bases, and 12 bases separated the two germline ends. This CDR3 reads CAWRGARTEAFF. Here the CDR3 DNA reads TGTGCCTGGCGAGGGGCTCGGACTGAAGCTTTCTTT.

CDR3 bases: TGTGCCAGCAGCCCGAGAGGTACCACAACTAATGAAAAACTGTTTTTT. Its translation is CASSPRGTTTNEKLFF. The V call is TRBV9, the J call TRBJ1-4; D is unclear. Germline CDR1 is SGDLS and CDR2 is YYNGEE. The CDR3 consists of 16 residues. Trimming removed 4 bases from V and 0 bases from J, with 13 bases in between.

Worth noting for this clonotype: Given the absence of the conserved phenylalanine or tryptophan at the CDR3 end, a read error is likely. The chain employs TRBV6-2 or TRBV6-3 and TRBJ1-5, with TRBD1 matching 7 bases. Germline CDR1 MNHEY, CDR2 SVGEGT. The CDR3 has 14 residues. Trimming at V came to 5 bases and at J to 4 bases, leaving 5 bases not matched to a gene. DNA for the CDR3: TGTGCCAGCAGTCATCAGGGGGGTAATCAGCCCCAGCATTGT. Translation gives CASSHQGGNQPQHC.

This clonotype has a count of ten or more. The chain is built from TRBV9 and TRBJ2-1, with a tentative D call TRBD2 (5 bases). Germline assignment: CDR1 SGDLS and CDR2 YYNGEE. This CDR3 has 16 residues. Deletions cut 4 bases from V and 5 bases from J, with 19 bases between. The CDR3: CASSFLPGNLNNEQFF. As DNA, the CDR3 is TGTGCCAGCAGCTTCCTTCCCGGGAACCTAAACAATGAGCAGTTCTTC.

This clonotype was seen only a few times. The chain combines TRBV5-1 with TRBJ2-2; D unresolved. The V gene's germline CDR1 is SGHRS and CDR2 YFSETQ. V lost 1 base, J lost 2 bases, and 12 bases lay in between. This CDR3 has 16 residues. As DNA, the CDR3 is TGCGCCAGCAGCTTGAATCCGGGTACTAACACCGGGGAGCTGTTTTTT. It specifies CASSLNPGTNTGELFF.

Remarks on this clonotype: A much larger clone differs by one base, so this may be a read error. CDR3 loop: CASSRAAEQYF. The CDR3 DNA sequence: TGTGCCAGCAGCCGGGCGGCCGAGCAGTACTTC. V gene TRBV7-2 combines with J gene TRBJ2-5; D remains ambiguous. The DNA end lines up better with TRBJ2-7; the J call may be wrong. This CDR3 contains 11 residues. Germline V gene sequence: CDR1 SGHTA, CDR2 FQGNSA.

This clonotype was recorded at least ten times. This chain joins TRBV6-4 and TRBJ2-3, with 10 bases that match TRBD2. Per the germline V gene, CDR1 is MRHNA and CDR2 is SNTAGT. The CDR3 consists of 15 residues. Trimming at V came to 4 bases and at J to 2 bases, leaving 3 bases not matched to a gene. CDR3 DNA sequence: TGTGCCAGCAGTGGCACTAGCGGGGCCACAGATACGCAGTATTTT. This codes for CASSGTSGATDTQYF.

This chain connects TRBV7-2 to TRBJ1-5; D is unresolved. Germline lookup yields CDR1 SGHTA and CDR2 FQGNSA. Between the trimmed V and J ends, which lost 5 bases and 3 bases, there was a span of 11 bases. This CDR3 has 14 amino acids. The CDR3 here is CASSPAGPNQPQHF. The CDR3 bases are TGTGCCAGCAGCCCAGCGGGCCCCAATCAGCCCCAGCATTTT.

V usage is TRBV28 and J usage is TRBJ1-2; D unclear. Germline lookup yields CDR1 MDHEN and CDR2 SYDVKM. Deletions cut 5 bases from V and 3 bases from J, with 16 bases between. The CDR3 loop spans 15 amino acids. The CDR3 protein is CASSLPLRGHYGYTF. CDR3 coding DNA: TGTGCCAGCAGTCTCCCACTGCGAGGGCACTATGGCTACACCTTC.

The chain's CDR3 is CASGRETSGGYNEQFF. The CDR3 coding sequence is TGCGCCAGCGGCCGGGAGACGAGCGGCGGATACAATGAGCAGTTCTTC. V usage is TRBV4-1 and J usage is TRBJ2-1, with D maybe TRBD2 (6 bases). The CDR3 runs 16 residues. V was cut by 8 bases and J by 4 bases, with 21 bases left in between. CDR1 and CDR2 (germline): MGHRA, YSYEKL.

This clonotype was recorded many times. The chain has TRBV20-1 and TRBJ1-6; the D gene is possibly TRBD1 (5 bases). The CDR3 runs 16 residues. CDR1 and CDR2 from the germline V gene are DFQATT and SNEGSKA (reference sequence). V lost 0 bases, J lost 7 bases, and 16 bases lay in between. The CDR3 sequence is CSARDRGGKANSPLHF. The CDR3 nucleotides read TGCAGTGCTAGAGATCGTGGGGGTAAAGCGAATTCACCCCTCCACTTT.

The chain combines TRBV7-2 with TRBJ1-5; D unresolved. Germline lookup yields CDR1 SGHTA and CDR2 FQGNSA. The CDR3 runs to 12 residues. Deletions cut 3 bases from V and 5 bases from J, with 5 bases between. As DNA, the CDR3 is TGTGCCAGCAGCTTTCAGGATCAGCCCCAGCATTTT. Its translation: CASSFQDQPQHF. Filled out from reference TRBV7-2 and TRBJ1-5, the complete variable domain reads GAGVSQSPSNKVTEKGKDVELRCDPISGHTALYWYRQSLGQGLEFLIYFQGNSAPDKSGLPSDRFSAERTGGSVSTLTIQRTQQEDSAVYLCASSFQDQPQHFGDGTRLSIL.

Points on this clonotype: The CDR3 carries no conserved terminal phenylalanine or tryptophan, so it likely arises from a read error. The V and J genes are TRBV28 and TRBJ2-4; 9 bases map to TRBD2. The assigned J gene may be wrong: the sequence end matches TRBJ2-1 better. The length of the CDR3 is 16 residues. The V gene's germline CDR1 is MDHEN and CDR2 SYDVKM. This CDR3 reads CASSPSLAGKFGEQFV. The CDR3 bases are TGTGCCAGCAGCCCCTCTCTAGCGGGGAAATTCGGTGAGCAGTTCGTC.

This clonotype was observed a few times. The chain uses TRBV12-3 or TRBV12-4 and TRBJ1-5, with unresolved D. Between the trimmed V and J ends, which lost 4 bases and 0 bases, there was a span of 10 bases. This CDR3 has 15 amino acids. This CDR3 is CASSYDGYSNQPQHF. The CDR3 coding sequence is TGTGCCAGCAGTTATGACGGTTATAGCAATCAGCCCCAGCATTTT.